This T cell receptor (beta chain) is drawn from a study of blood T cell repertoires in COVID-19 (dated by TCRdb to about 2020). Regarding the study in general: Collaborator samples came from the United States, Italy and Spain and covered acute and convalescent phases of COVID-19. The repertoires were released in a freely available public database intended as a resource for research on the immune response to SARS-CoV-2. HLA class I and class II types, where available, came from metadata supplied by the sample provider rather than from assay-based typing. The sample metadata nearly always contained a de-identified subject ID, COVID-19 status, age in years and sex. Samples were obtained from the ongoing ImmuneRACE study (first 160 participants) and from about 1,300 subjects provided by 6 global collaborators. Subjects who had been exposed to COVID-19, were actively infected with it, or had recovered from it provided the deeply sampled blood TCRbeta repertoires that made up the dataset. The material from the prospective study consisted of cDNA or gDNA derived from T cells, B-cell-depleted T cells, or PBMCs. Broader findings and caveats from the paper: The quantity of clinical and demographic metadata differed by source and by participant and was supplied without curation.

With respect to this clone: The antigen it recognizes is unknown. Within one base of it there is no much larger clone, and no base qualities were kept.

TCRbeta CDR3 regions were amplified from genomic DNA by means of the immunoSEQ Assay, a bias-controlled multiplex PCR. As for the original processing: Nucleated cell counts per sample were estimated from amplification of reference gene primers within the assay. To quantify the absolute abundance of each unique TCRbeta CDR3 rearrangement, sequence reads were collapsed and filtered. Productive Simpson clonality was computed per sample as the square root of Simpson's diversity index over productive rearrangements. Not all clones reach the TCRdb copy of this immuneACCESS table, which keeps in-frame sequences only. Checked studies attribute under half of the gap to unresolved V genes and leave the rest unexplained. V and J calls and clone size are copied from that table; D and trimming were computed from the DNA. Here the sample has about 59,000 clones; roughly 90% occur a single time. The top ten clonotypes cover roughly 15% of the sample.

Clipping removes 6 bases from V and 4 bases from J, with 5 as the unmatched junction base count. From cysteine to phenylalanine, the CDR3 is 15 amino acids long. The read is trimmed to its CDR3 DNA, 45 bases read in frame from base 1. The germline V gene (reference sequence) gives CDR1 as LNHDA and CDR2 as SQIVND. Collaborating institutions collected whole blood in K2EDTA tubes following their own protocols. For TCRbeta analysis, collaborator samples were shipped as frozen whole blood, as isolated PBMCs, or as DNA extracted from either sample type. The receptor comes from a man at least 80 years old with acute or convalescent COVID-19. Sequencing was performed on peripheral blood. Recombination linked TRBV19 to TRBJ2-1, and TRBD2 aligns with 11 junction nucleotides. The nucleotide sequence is TGTGCCAGTAGCCTTAGCGGGGGGGCATACAATGAGCAGTTCTTC. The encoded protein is CASSLSGGAYNEQFF.